This TCR beta chain emerged from a study of blood T cell repertoires in COVID-19. Looking at the study overall: PBMCs, B-cell-depleted T cells, or T cells provided the cDNA or gDNA that made up the material.

TCRdb's copy holds only in-frame clones and misses some; the assay was immunoSEQ multiplex PCR. The sample shows under 150,000 clones, around 80% of them seen only once. The CDR3 has 15 residues. Trimming at V came to 2 bases and at J to 3 bases, leaving 3 bases not matched to a gene. CDR1 MNHEY and CDR2 SMNVEV come from the germline V gene (reference sequence). This clone was counted a few times. The chain joins TRBV27 to TRBJ2-1; 8 bases line up with TRBD2. The sequencing input was peripheral blood. The TCR sequence derives from a man at least 80 years old with active or convalescent COVID-19. In DNA, the CDR3 is TGTGCCAGCAGTTTAGGGCGGGGGGACTACAATGAGCAGTTCTTC. As protein: CASSLGRGDYNEQFF.